One and the same sample provided the 2 T cell receptor beta chains below, sequenced in a study of a mutant IDH1 vaccine in newly diagnosed glioma (dated by TCRdb to 2020 to 2022). These TCRs' antigens remain unknown. Receptor amplification or capture employed the immunoSEQ multiplex PCR assay. TCRdb took this table from immuneACCESS and kept in-frame rearrangements with V and J called. Such tables lack part of the clones; where checked against another copy, unresolved V genes explain under half of the gap, and the rest is unexplained. The sample table holds about 32,000 clones, of which around 80% were seen once. The ten largest account for about 11% of the sample. The sample's time point label, in plain terms: week 35, safety follow-up. Each vaccine dose was 300 ug of a 20-mer mutant IDH1 peptide in Montanide, given subcutaneously with topical imiquimod. The sequencing here drew on PBMCs, taken from a glioma patient whose treatment included an IDH1 peptide vaccine. The receptors originated from a woman aged 40 to 49 with glioma.

This clone was seen just once. This sequence joins TRBV7-8 and TRBJ2-7, with 10 bases matching TRBD1. The junction had 6 bases not matched to a gene; V was cut back by 5 bases and J by 2 bases. The V gene's germline CDR1 is SGHVS and CDR2 FQNEAQ. The CDR3 has 15 residues. The CDR3 coding sequence is TGTGCCAGCAGCCCCGGGACAGGGGAAACCTACGAGCAGTACTTC. It is translated as CASSPGTGETYEQYF.

The chain is built from TRBV10-3 and TRBJ2-1; D gene unclear. V was trimmed by 4 bases and J by 0 bases, leaving 7 bases between them. Germline V gene data show CDR1 as ENHRY and CDR2 as SYGVKD. The CDR3 is 14 residues long. The CDR3 region is CAISARDSYNEQFF. The DNA for the CDR3 is TGTGCCATCAGTGCTCGAGACTCCTACAATGAGCAGTTCTTC.